This T cell receptor (beta chain) was recovered during a study of cytomegalovirus exposure and HLA in healthy donors. The donors, nominally healthy at sampling, likely had unrecorded immune exposures. This PCR relied on a set of 60 Vbeta primers and 13 Jbeta primers. The method was immunoSEQ multiplex PCR; TCRdb's version includes in-frame clones alone and lacks a portion of them. The table lists over 150,000 clones, 70% to 85% of them singletons. Germline CDR1 is SGHNT and CDR2 is YYREEE (reference sequence). This CDR3 comprises 11 residues. Trimming removed 3 bases at V and 8 bases at J, with 5 bases between. Findings and caveats of the study: Follow-up analysis later connected one missense variant in DCLRE1C with trimming of TCR beta V- and J-genes.

Turning to this clone: Its matching antigen is unknown.

Sequencing was done on a sample of PBMCs. The sequence was obtained from a young man in good health and CMV-seropositive. The rearrangement uses TRBV5-4 and TRBJ1-4; D ambiguous. CDR3 bases: TGTGCCAGCAGCTCCGCGGAAAAACTGTTTTTT. Its protein is CASSSAEKLFF.